What follows describes a single T cell receptor beta chain. Its antigen is currently unknown. Multiplex PCR with BIOMED2 TRB-A/B primer pools amplified TRB rearrangements. Via MiXCR, TCRdb re-called the multiplex PCR reads, giving one row per CDR3 protein. The sample consists of roughly 25,000 distinct CDR3 sequences, approximately 30% of them appearing once. This sample was included in a study of T and B cells in COVID-19 patients. Study details: Blood was sampled from COVID-19 patients who were either actively infected or recovered. Critical illness requiring mechanical ventilation or extracorporeal membrane oxygenation affected three fifths of the roughly 20 active-infection patients.

V gave up 8 bases and J gave up 4 bases; unmatched junction bases: 6. This CDR3 comprises 14 residues. Germline V lookup: CDR1 SQVTM, CDR2 ANQGSEA. Blood genomic DNA input for TRB amplification was about 240-500 ng. Regarding the study as a whole: CD4+, regulatory T cell, CD8+ and sorted SARS-CoV-2-responsive or tetramer+ T cells were not yet sequenced.

The J gene is TRBJ2-1, the V gene TRBV29-1, with TRBD2 identical over 12 bases. The sequence came from a human donor who had recovered from COVID-19. Sequencing input: blood. For the CDR3, the DNA is TGCAGCTTGACTAGCGGGGGAGATTACAATGAGCAGTTCTTC. This translates into CSLTSGGDYNEQFF.